One and the same sample provided the 30 T cell receptor beta chains below, sequenced in a study of CD4 T cells in relation to SARS-CoV-2 and coronaviruses. Before the COVID-19 pandemic, during about 2011-2019, CD4+ T cells were taken from unexposed donors. Using immunoSEQ multiplex PCR, the repertoire was profiled, and TCRdb retains in-frame clones only, with some absent. The data contain more than 55,000 clones, 86% of them singletons. Sequenced: memory CD4+ T cells from PBMCs. The origin of the receptors is a human donor in good health.

The V call is TRBV28, the J call TRBJ2-7; 8 bases line up with TRBD2. The CDR3 runs to 15 residues. In germline, CDR1 is MDHEN, CDR2 SYDVKM. Trimming removed 2 bases from V and 0 bases from J; junction bases left unmatched: 3. The CDR3 reads CASSLAGTSSYEQYF. The CDR3 nucleotides read TGTGCCAGCAGTTTAGCGGGGACTAGCTCCTACGAGCAGTACTTC.

The chain links TRBV7-2 to TRBJ1-5; tentatively, D is TRBD1 (6 bases). This CDR3 has 15 residues. Germline-derived CDR1 and CDR2 are SGHTA and FQGNSA. Trimming took off 6 bases at V and 1 base at J, with 13 bases between the two ends. The CDR3 DNA sequence: TGTGCCAGCAGAGCTTCGGACAGAAGCAATCAGCCCCAGCATTTT. Residues: CASRASDRSNQPQHF.

The V and J genes are TRBV19 and TRBJ2-3; maybe TRBD2 (6 bases). The CDR3 is made up of 16 amino acids. Between the trimmed V and J ends, which lost 5 bases and 3 bases, there was a span of 18 bases. Looked up from germline, CDR1 is LNHDA and CDR2 is SQIVND (reference sequence). The CDR3 here is CASSGAGTAVTDTQYF. The CDR3 coding sequence is TGTGCCAGTAGTGGAGCCGGGACTGCCGTAACAGATACGCAGTATTTT.

This clone has only one observation. J is TRBJ2-7 and V is TRBV27, with 9 bases matching TRBD2. Germline CDR1 is MNHEY and CDR2 is SMNVEV (reference sequence). V was clipped by 10 bases and J by 4 bases; unmatched bases: 14. This CDR3 spans 15 amino acids. CDR3 region: CATLRAGGSNYEQYF. In DNA form, the CDR3 reads TGTGCCACCCTAAGGGCGGGAGGGAGTAATTACGAGCAGTACTTC.

The chain links TRBV3-1 (or the pseudogene TRBV3-2) to TRBJ1-1, with D perhaps TRBD1 (5 bases). Trimming shortened V by 4 bases and J by 4 bases, and 16 bases separated the two germline ends. Germline lookup yields CDR1 LGHDT and CDR2 YNNKEL (reference sequence). This CDR3 spans 15 amino acids. The CDR3 spells CASSRANRLITEAFF. Here the CDR3 DNA reads TGTGCCAGCAGCCGAGCTAACAGGTTGATCACTGAAGCTTTCTTT.

This clone was seen only a few times. This rearrangement joins TRBV27 to TRBJ1-4; TRBD1 aligns across 10 bases. Germline trimming cut 7 bases from V and 7 bases from J; bases unmatched to any gene: 9. The CDR3 is 15 residues long. Germline values: CDR1 MNHEY, CDR2 SMNVEV (reference sequence). The CDR3 sequence is CASTLAGTGAEKLFF. The CDR3 DNA follows: TGTGCCAGCACCCTGGCGGGGACAGGGGCTGAAAAACTGTTTTTT.

The chain joins TRBV29-1 to TRBJ2-7; 8 positions match TRBD2. V lost 1 base, J lost 8 bases, and 4 bases stayed unmatched. Per germline, CDR1 SQVTM and CDR2 ANQGSEA. The CDR3 has 12 amino acids. DNA for the CDR3: TGCAGCGTTGAAGGGGCGGGGGGCAAGCAGTACTTC. Translated, it gives CSVEGAGGKQYF.

This rearrangement joins TRBV28 to TRBJ2-1, with D perhaps given as TRBD1 or TRBD2 (5 bases each). V gave up 8 bases and J gave up 6 bases, with 23 bases separating them. The germline CDR1 and CDR2 sequences are MDHEN and SYDVKM. The CDR3 is 16 amino acids. The chain's CDR3 is CASGTMVRGSFNEQFF. CDR3 sequence (DNA): TGTGCCAGCGGGACGATGGTTAGAGGAAGTTTCAATGAGCAGTTCTTC. The whole variable domain, remainder taken from reference TRBV28 and TRBJ2-1, is DVKVTQSSRYLVKRTGEKVFLECVQDMDHENMFWYRQDPGLGLRLIYFSYDVKMKEKGDIPEGYSVSREKKERFSLILESASTNQTSMYLCASGTMVRGSFNEQFFGPGTRLTVL.

The rearrangement uses TRBV6-5 and TRBJ1-2; possibly TRBD1 for D (6 bases). The CDR3 is made up of 15 amino acids. Germline-derived CDR1 and CDR2 are MNHEY and SVGAGI. V was clipped by 10 bases and J by 1 base, with 19 bases between them. CDR3 in amino acids: CATPPPYRVNYGYTF. The DNA of the CDR3 is TGTGCCACTCCCCCTCCCTACAGGGTTAACTATGGCTACACCTTC.

V usage is TRBV2 and J usage is TRBJ1-1, with D uncertain. Germline V gene lookup returns CDR1 SNHLY and CDR2 FYNNEI. CDR3 size: 16 residues. Deletions cut 2 bases from V and 0 bases from J, with 13 bases between. CDR3 DNA sequence: TGTGCCAGCAGTGAACAGCGACGTATAATGAACACTGAAGCTTTCTTT. This gives the protein CASSEQRRIMNTEAFF. Full variable domain (outside the CDR3, taken from reference TRBV2 and TRBJ1-1): EPEVTQTPSHQVTQMGQEVILRCVPISNHLYFYWYRQILGQKVEFLVSFYNNEISEKSEIFDDQFSVERPDGSNFTLKIRSTKLEDSAMYFCASSEQRRIMNTEAFFGQGTRLTVV.

The DNA for the CDR3 is TGTGCTAGCGGACTGACGAAAGATACGCAGTATTTT. Amino acid sequence: CASGLTKDTQYF. The chain combines TRBV9 with TRBJ2-3, with a possible D match to TRBD2 (6 bases). Germline V gene sequence: CDR1 SGDLS, CDR2 YYNGEE. This CDR3 is 12 amino acids long.

The gene calls are TRBV6-6 and TRBJ2-4; the D is unclear. The germline V gene has CDR1 MNHNY and CDR2 SVGAGI (reference sequence). This CDR3 contains 13 residues. Trimming shortened V by 6 bases and J by 4 bases, and 10 bases separated the two germline ends. The DNA for the CDR3 is TGTGCCAGCAGCATAGAACAGAAAAACATTCAGTACTTC. This translates into CASSIEQKNIQYF.

The chain is built from TRBV28 and TRBJ1-5; a weak D match, TRBD1 (6 bases). The germline gives CDR1 MDHEN, CDR2 SYDVKM. The ends were cut back, 6 bases at V and 6 bases at J, with 21 bases in the middle. This CDR3 is built from 16 residues. In DNA form, the CDR3 reads TGTGCCAGCAGCTCCCCACGCTCGGGGGCAGCTCAGCCCCAGCATTTT. Protein product: CASSSPRSGAAQPQHF.

This chain uses TRBV11-3 with TRBJ2-1; 7 bases match TRBD2. This CDR3 contains 17 residues. Germline V gene sequence: CDR1 SGHNT, CDR2 YENEEA. J lost 6 bases, V lost 1 base, and 12 bases had no gene match. Here the CDR3 reads CASSLAWGEGLFNEQFF. CDR3 DNA: TGTGCCAGCAGCTTAGCCTGGGGGGAGGGCTTATTCAATGAGCAGTTCTTC.

DNA for the CDR3: TGTGCCAGCAGCCTGCGGGAGGGGTGGGGCGATGAGCAGTTCTTC. This codes for CASSLREGWGDEQFF. The chain recombines TRBV7-2 with TRBJ2-1; 9 nucleotides agree with TRBD2. Germline lookup yields CDR1 SGHTA and CDR2 FQGNSA. The CDR3 consists of 15 residues. The V gene end was trimmed by 5 bases and the J gene end by 8 bases; junction bases not matched to a gene: 10.

This chain uses TRBV7-3 with TRBJ2-3, with 10 nucleotides matching TRBD1. The CDR3 extends over 15 amino acids. The ends lost 5 bases at V and 1 base at J; junction bases unmatched: 3. CDR1 and CDR2 (germline): SGHTA, FQGTGA. CDR3 in amino acids: CASSPTGGGTDTQYF. The CDR3 region has the DNA TGTGCCAGCAGCCCGACAGGGGGCGGCACAGATACGCAGTATTTT.

The V gene is TRBV5-8, the J gene TRBJ1-5, with 10 bases identical to TRBD1. This CDR3 has 14 residues. CDR1 SGHTS and CDR2 YDEGEE come from the germline V gene. With 5 bases clipped from V and 6 bases from J, the junction kept 5 bases outside the gene matches. The CDR3 DNA is TGTGCCAGCAGATTTGACAGGGGGCTTCAGCCCCAGCATTTT. Encoded protein: CASRFDRGLQPQHF.

A single count supports this clone. V is TRBV4-1 and J is TRBJ2-2; possible D gene TRBD2, 6 bases. The CDR3 is 17 amino acids. The germline V and J ends were trimmed by 1 base and 6 bases, with 18 bases remaining between them. Germline CDR1 MGHRA, CDR2 YSYEKL. The chain's CDR3 is CASSQGTVAGSAGELFF. The CDR3 DNA reads as TGCGCCAGCAGCCAAGGGACTGTGGCGGGATCGGCCGGGGAGCTGTTTTTT.

J is TRBJ2-5 and V is TRBV29-1; D not certain. Trimming removed 5 bases at V and 4 bases at J, with 5 bases between. The CDR3 totals 10 residues. Germline V gene sequence: CDR1 SQVTM, CDR2 ANQGSEA. The CDR3 DNA reads as TGCAGCGTTCTTGCAGAGACCCAGTACTTC. Translation: CSVLAETQYF.

This CDR3 is CSYLLNYEQYF. Here the CDR3 DNA reads TGCAGTTATCTCCTCAACTACGAGCAGTACTTC. The chain links TRBV20-1 to TRBJ2-7; D uncertain. The CDR3 is 11 amino acids. Germline CDR1 and CDR2: DFQATT and SNEGSKA (reference sequence). V was pared by 8 bases and J by 3 bases, with 11 bases between.

CDR3 sequence (DNA): TGTGCCAGCACCCCGGACACGACATCCTACGAGCAGTACTTC. This translates into CASTPDTTSYEQYF. The chain has TRBV9 and TRBJ2-7, with a weak D call TRBD1 (5 bases). This CDR3 spans 14 amino acids. Per the germline V gene, CDR1 is SGDLS and CDR2 is YYNGEE. The V end was cut by 6 bases, the J end by 1 base, with 14 bases between. Full variable domain (missing parts from reference TRBV9 and TRBJ2-7): DSGVTQTPKHLITATGQRVTLRCSPRSGDLSVYWYQQSLDQGLQFLIQYYNGEERAKGNILERFSAQQFPDLHSELNLSSLELGDSALYFCASTPDTTSYEQYFGPGTRLTVT.

This chain links TRBV25-1 with TRBJ2-5; TRBD2 matches 11 bases. The germline gives CDR1 MGHDK, CDR2 SYGVNS. This CDR3 is built from 14 residues. V shed 7 bases, J shed 6 bases, and the junction held 7 bases outside the gene matches. CDR3 sequence reads: CASIAGGVEKTQYF. The CDR3 coding sequence is TGTGCCAGCATAGCGGGAGGGGTAGAAAAGACCCAGTACTTC.

V usage is TRBV2 and J usage is TRBJ2-5, with no clear D. This CDR3 spans 14 amino acids. V lost 2 bases and J 1 base, leaving 8 bases between the germline ends. Germline-derived CDR1 and CDR2 are SNHLY and FYNNEI. DNA of the CDR3: TGTGCCAGCAGTGAATCTCTAATCCAAGAGACCCAGTACTTC. It yields the protein CASSESLIQETQYF.

This rearrangement joins TRBV19 to TRBJ1-1, with 7 positions matching TRBD1. The germline CDR1 and CDR2 sequences are LNHDA and SQIVND (reference sequence). The CDR3 contains 15 residues. The V segment lost 4 bases and the J segment 0 bases; nucleotides outside the gene matches: 5. CDR3 coding DNA: TGTGCCAGTAGTAGACTAGGGGGCGTGAACACTGAAGCTTTCTTT. This sequence encodes CASSRLGGVNTEAFF.

V and J are TRBV30 and TRBJ1-2, with 10 bases fitting TRBD1. V lost 7 bases to trimming and J lost 2 bases; unmatched junction nucleotides: 7. The germline CDR1 and CDR2 sequences are GTSNPN and SVGIG (reference sequence). This CDR3 has 14 residues. The CDR3 nucleotides read TGTGCCTTTTCCGGGACAGGGGCGAACTATGGCTACACCTTC. Residues: CAFSGTGANYGYTF.

This clone has a handful of counts. The chain recombines TRBV7-8 with TRBJ2-7; 12 bases map to TRBD2. Germline V gene lookup returns CDR1 SGHVS and CDR2 FQNEAQ. V lost 2 bases to trimming and J lost 2 bases; unmatched junction nucleotides: 7. This CDR3 spans 17 amino acids. This CDR3 is CASSLRGGLAGAYEQYF. The CDR3 nucleotides read TGTGCCAGCAGCTTAAGGGGGGGACTAGCGGGCGCCTACGAGCAGTACTTC.

CDR3 coding DNA: TGTGCCAGCAGCTTGATGCGCACCGGGGAGCTGTTTTTT. It encodes CASSLMRTGELFF. The chain uses TRBV5-6 and TRBJ2-2; D unresolved. V gave up 1 base and J gave up 4 bases, with 5 bases separating them. The CDR3 covers 13 residues. Germline loops: CDR1 SGHDT, CDR2 YYEEEE.

This chain joins TRBV30 and TRBJ2-1; D tentatively fits TRBD1 or TRBD2 (5 bases each). This CDR3 comprises 15 residues. Trimming stripped 3 bases from V and 9 bases from J, with 21 bases between. Germline assignment: CDR1 GTSNPN and CDR2 SVGIG (reference sequence). The CDR3 loop reads CAWRYRDLPKFEQFF. DNA of the CDR3: TGTGCCTGGAGATACCGGGACCTACCCAAATTTGAGCAGTTCTTC.

This rearrangement joins TRBV30 to TRBJ1-2; the D gene is possibly TRBD1 (6 bases). CDR1 is GTSNPN, CDR2 SVGIG, per germline (reference sequence). With 4 bases removed from V and 7 bases from J, the gap between germline ends came to 16 bases. This CDR3 comprises 13 residues. CDR3 loop: CAWTRGGQSGYTF. CDR3 sequence (DNA): TGTGCCTGGACCCGAGGGGGACAAAGTGGCTACACCTTC.

The chain carries TRBV30 and TRBJ1-1; no firm D call. The CDR3 covers 16 residues. Trimming cost V 3 bases and J 4 bases, with 21 bases left between them. CDR1 and CDR2 (germline): GTSNPN, SVGIG (reference sequence). CDR3 DNA sequence: TGTGCCTGGAGGGGGTACCGCGGGGTCGTGGGCACTGAAGCTTTCTTT. Protein sequence: CAWRGYRGVVGTEAFF.